What follows are 18 T cell receptor beta chains derived from one specimen sequenced in a study of cytomegalovirus exposure and HLA in healthy donors. The PCR contained 60 Vbeta and 13 Jbeta primers. The method was immunoSEQ multiplex PCR; TCRdb's version includes in-frame clones alone and lacks a portion of them. The table records some 110,000 clones, approximately 72% of them present only once. Sequenced: PBMCs. The receptor set was obtained from a man between 25 and 39 years old in good health and CMV-seronegative.

Worth noting for this clone: The CDR3 does not close with the conserved phenylalanine or tryptophan, likely indicating a read error. This rearrangement joins TRBV5-4 to TRBJ2-2; D not certain. This CDR3 spans 14 amino acids. Germline V gives CDR1 SGHNT, CDR2 YYREEE (reference sequence). V was trimmed by 2 bases and J by 0 bases, leaving 5 bases between them. CDR3 in amino acids: CASSLTPNTGELFS. In DNA form, the CDR3 reads TGTGCCAGCAGCTTAACCCCGAACACCGGGGAGCTGTTTTCT.

The chain is built from TRBV6-4 and TRBJ2-3; D possibly corresponds to TRBD1 (7 bases). Germline V CDR1 and CDR2: MRHNA, SNTAGT. This CDR3 region has 14 residues. V gave up 6 bases and J gave up 2 bases, with 12 bases separating them. CDR3 sequence: CASSRGASTDTQYF. Written as DNA, the CDR3 is TGTGCCAGCAGCAGGGGGGCATCCACAGATACGCAGTATTTT.

The rearrangement uses TRBV5-8 and TRBJ2-7, with a weak D call TRBD2 (5 bases). The CDR3 totals 13 residues. V dropped 5 bases and J dropped 7 bases, with 16 bases sitting between them. The germline CDR1 and CDR2 sequences are SGHTS and YDEGEE. CDR3 region: CASSWEIAREQYF. As DNA, the CDR3 is TGTGCCAGCAGTTGGGAGATCGCGCGGGAGCAGTACTTC.

The V gene is TRBV6-5, the J gene TRBJ2-1, with 8 bases identical to TRBD2. Germline assignment: CDR1 MNHEY and CDR2 SVGAGI. This CDR3 has 15 amino acids. J was trimmed by 4 bases and V by 6 bases; bases with no gene match: 8. The CDR3 bases are TGTGCCAGCAGGCCGGGACTAGGGGGATACAATGAGCAGTTCTTC. It encodes CASRPGLGGYNEQFF.

Only a few counts were recorded for this clone. The chain recombines TRBV9 with TRBJ2-3; D gene uncertain. The V end lost 2 bases, the J end lost 1 base, and 8 bases lay between the germline ends. CDR3 length: 14 residues. Germline V gene data show CDR1 as SGDLS and CDR2 as YYNGEE. The CDR3 is CASSVSGGTDTQYF. CDR3 DNA: TGTGCCAGCAGCGTGTCCGGAGGCACAGATACGCAGTATTTT. Full variable domain (missing parts from reference TRBV9 and TRBJ2-3): DSGVTQTPKHLITATGQRVTLRCSPRSGDLSVYWYQQSLDQGLQFLIQYYNGEERAKGNILERFSAQQFPDLHSELNLSSLELGDSALYFCASSVSGGTDTQYFGPGTRLTVL.

This clone has only a few counts. This chain connects TRBV5-1 to TRBJ1-4; D uncertain. Germline loops: CDR1 SGHRS, CDR2 YFSETQ. Trimming took off 5 bases at V and 6 bases at J, with 17 bases between the two ends. CDR3 length: 15 residues. CDR3 loop: CASRLAAQTHEKLFF. The DNA of the CDR3 is TGCGCCAGCAGACTGGCCGCACAGACCCATGAAAAACTGTTTTTT. The whole variable domain, filled in from reference TRBV5-1 and TRBJ1-4, reads KAGVTQTPRYLIKTRGQQVTLSCSPISGHRSVSWYQQTPGQGLQFLFEYFSETQRNKGNFPGRFSGRQFSNSRSEMNVSTLELGDSALYLCASRLAAQTHEKLFFGSGTQLSVL.

The chain links TRBV30 to TRBJ2-7; tentatively, D is TRBD1 (5 bases). Deletions cut 0 bases from V and 3 bases from J, with 12 bases between. Germline assignment: CDR1 GTSNPN and CDR2 SVGIG (reference sequence). The CDR3 spans 14 residues. For the CDR3, the DNA is TGTGCCTGGAGTGTAAAGGGGTTTGTCTACGAGCAGTACTTC. Amino acids: CAWSVKGFVYEQYF.

The CDR3 loop is CAWSVPMRQGAYYGYTF. The CDR3 DNA follows: TGTGCCTGGAGTGTACCAATGCGACAGGGGGCCTACTATGGCTACACCTTC. This chain joins TRBV30 and TRBJ1-2; 10 nucleotides align to TRBD1. The CDR3 length is 17 residues. J was trimmed by 3 bases and V by 0 bases; bases with no gene match: 10. CDR1 is GTSNPN, CDR2 SVGIG, per germline (reference sequence).

The rearrangement links TRBV30 to TRBJ1-2; 7 bases are shared with TRBD1. Germline V gives CDR1 GTSNPN, CDR2 SVGIG (reference sequence). The CDR3 spans 15 residues. V was pared by 6 bases and J by 4 bases, with 14 bases of the junction left unmatched. This CDR3 is CACYPRQGLSYGYTF. CDR3 bases: TGTGCCTGCTACCCTCGACAGGGATTAAGCTATGGCTACACCTTC.

The rearrangement joins TRBV6-5 to TRBJ2-5, with 7 bases lining up with TRBD1. The CDR3 spans 14 residues. From germline, CDR1 is MNHEY and CDR2 SVGAGI. Trimming removed 7 bases from V and 2 bases from J; junction bases left unmatched: 7. For the CDR3, the DNA is TGTGCCAGCACTCTCTCGACAGGGCAAGAGACCCAGTACTTC. This codes for CASTLSTGQETQYF.

The chain uses TRBV7-3 and TRBJ2-1; TRBD2 agrees at 12 bases. J gave up 6 bases and V 5 bases, and 8 bases lay outside the gene matches. The length of the CDR3 is 16 residues. Germline V gene data show CDR1 as SGHTA and CDR2 as FQGTGA. DNA for the CDR3: TGTGCCAGCAGCCCCACGACTAGCGGGAGTCGCAATGAGCAGTTCTTC. Translating it yields CASSPTTSGSRNEQFF.

This clone was detected only a few times. The chain has TRBV12-5 and TRBJ2-2; 7 bases are a match to TRBD2. There are 16 residues in the CDR3. Per germline, CDR1 LGHNT and CDR2 FRNRAP. The J segment lost 6 bases and the V segment lost 10 bases, leaving 17 bases of the junction unmatched. The CDR3 DNA is TGTGCTACCTCCGGGACTAATTTCCCCACCGCCGGGGAGCTGTTTTTT. Its translation: CATSGTNFPTAGELFF.

The J gene is TRBJ2-1, the V gene TRBV5-4; D is perhaps TRBD2 (5 bases). V was pared by 5 bases and J by 8 bases, with 11 bases between. This CDR3 has 12 residues. Germline V gene lookup returns CDR1 SGHNT and CDR2 YYREEE (reference sequence). The CDR3 DNA reads as TGTGCCAGCAGTCGGACTGGGGATGAGCAGTTCTTC. It codes for CASSRTGDEQFF.

The chain combines TRBV19 with TRBJ2-6, with D perhaps matching TRBD1 (6 bases). Trimming took off 4 bases at V and 0 bases at J, with 16 bases between the two ends. From germline, CDR1 is LNHDA and CDR2 SQIVND (reference sequence). The CDR3 has 18 residues. This CDR3 reads CASSKSGDGRSGANVLTF. As DNA, the CDR3 is TGTGCCAGTAGTAAATCAGGGGATGGGCGCTCTGGGGCCAACGTCCTGACTTTC.

V and J are TRBV4-1 and TRBJ1-1, with D possibly matching TRBD1 (5 bases). Germline CDR1 is MGHRA and CDR2 is YSYEKL. V dropped 1 base and J dropped 2 bases, with 17 bases sitting between them. The CDR3 length is 17 residues. CDR3 sequence: CASSQANTRQFNTEAFF. CDR3 coding DNA: TGCGCCAGCAGCCAAGCAAATACCCGACAGTTCAACACTGAAGCTTTCTTT.

This chain connects TRBV2 to TRBJ2-7; tentative D call: TRBD1 (6 bases). Deletions cut 3 bases from V and 3 bases from J, with 12 bases between. CDR1 is SNHLY and CDR2 is FYNNEI in the germline V gene. The CDR3 sequence is 14 residues long. The CDR3 here is CASSEDSSLYEQYF. In DNA, the CDR3 is TGTGCCAGCAGTGAGGACAGTTCTCTCTACGAGCAGTACTTC.

Only one count was recorded for this clone. The V and J genes are TRBV4-1 and TRBJ1-1; weak D call: TRBD1 (6 bases). Germline V lookup: CDR1 MGHRA, CDR2 YSYEKL. V lost 2 bases and J lost 5, with 18 bases in between. This CDR3 has 16 residues. CDR3 sequence reads: CASSQPPGGARTEAFF. The CDR3 DNA reads as TGCGCCAGCAGCCAACCTCCGGGGGGGGCTCGGACTGAAGCTTTCTTT.

The V call is TRBV7-2, the J call TRBJ1-5; 7 bases align to TRBD1. V was pared by 3 bases and J by 6 bases, with 2 bases of the junction left unmatched. Germline values: CDR1 SGHTA, CDR2 FQGNSA. This CDR3 spans 13 amino acids. CDR3 amino acids: CASSLTGFQPQHF. DNA of the CDR3: TGTGCCAGCAGCTTGACAGGGTTTCAGCCCCAGCATTTT.